This T cell receptor beta chain comes out of a study of T cell changes during pregnancy in multiple sclerosis. CDR3 size: 14 residues. Germline V gives CDR1 SGDLS, CDR2 YYNGEE. The V gene lost 0 bases and the J gene lost 4 bases, with 10 bases spanning the gap. The protocol was immunoSEQ multiplex PCR, while the TCRdb copy is restricted to in-frame clones and leaves out a portion. The top ten hold 3% to 4% of the sample, which has 60,000 to 80,000 clones, 80% to 90% seen once. The sequences come from peripheral blood, collected before pregnancy. This receptor was identified in a female donor with multiple sclerosis, enrolled in a pregnancy study. The chain uses TRBV9 and TRBJ1-2; the D gene is possibly TRBD1 (5 bases). CDR3 loop: CASSVGGGGYGYTF. Written as DNA, the CDR3 is TGTGCCAGCAGCGTAGGTGGGGGGGGCTATGGCTACACCTTC.